Each of the 27 T cell receptor beta chains below was sequenced from the same sample in a study of blood T cell repertoires in COVID-19. Sequencing used immunoSEQ multiplex PCR; TCRdb keeps in-frame clones, though not all of them. The sample shows 150,000 to 200,000 clones, 75% to 85% of them seen only once. The material sequenced was peripheral blood. The receptor set was obtained from an elderly woman with COVID-19, enrolled during active disease.

In this sample, this clone turned up a few times. In the same sample, other DNA sequences code for this CDR3. V usage is TRBV3-1 (or the pseudogene TRBV3-2) and J usage is TRBJ1-6; possible D gene TRBD1, 6 bases. This CDR3 spans 13 amino acids. With 5 bases removed from V and 10 bases from J, the gap between germline ends came to 12 bases. Germline V gene sequence: CDR1 LGHDT, CDR2 YNNKEL (reference sequence). CDR3 in amino acids: CASSLQGGSPLHF. The CDR3 region has the DNA TGTGCCAGCAGCTTACAGGGTGGATCACCCCTCCACTTT.

The J gene is TRBJ2-7, the V gene TRBV6-5; 8 positions agree with TRBD2. V shed 7 bases, J shed 2 bases, and the junction held 4 bases outside the gene matches. The CDR3 sequence is 13 residues long. Per germline, CDR1 MNHEY and CDR2 SVGAGI. CDR3 nucleotide sequence: TGTGCCAGCAACGGGCGGGAGGCCTACGAGCAGTACTTC. Its translation is CASNGREAYEQYF.

This chain connects TRBV7-9 to TRBJ1-3; no definite D call. Trimming pared 5 bases from V and 2 bases from J, leaving 13 bases between. Germline V gene data show CDR1 as SEHNR and CDR2 as FQNEAQ (reference sequence). The CDR3 spans 15 residues. Here the CDR3 reads CASSPEVGTGNTIYF. The DNA for the CDR3 is TGTGCCAGCAGCCCTGAGGTCGGTACTGGAAACACCATATATTTT.

This clone was seen only once. V is TRBV7-2 and J is TRBJ2-1; a possible D gene is TRBD2 (5 bases). The CDR3 contains 14 residues. The germline CDR1 and CDR2 sequences are SGHTA and FQGNSA. V gave up 2 bases and J gave up 4 bases, with 9 bases separating them. The CDR3 loop reads CASSLTSGYNEQFF. DNA of the CDR3: TGTGCCAGCAGCTTAACTAGTGGGTACAATGAGCAGTTCTTC.

The V call is TRBV12-5, the J call TRBJ2-2; D is perhaps TRBD2 (7 bases). Trimming cost V 6 bases and J 3 bases, with 17 bases left between them. Germline-derived CDR1 and CDR2 are LGHNT and FRNRAP. The CDR3 spans 16 residues. The CDR3 sequence: CASGHRGAIHTGELFF. The DNA for the CDR3 is TGTGCTAGTGGACACCGGGGGGCCATTCACACCGGGGAGCTGTTTTTT.

The chain recombines TRBV28 with TRBJ1-2, with 8 nucleotides matching TRBD1. The CDR3 length is 14 residues. V trimming: 6 bases; J trimming: 6 bases; junction bases outside the gene matches: 9. The germline CDR1 and CDR2 sequences are MDHEN and SYDVKM. Written as DNA, the CDR3 is TGTGCCAGCAGACAACGACAGGGGATTAATGGCTACACCTTC. Translation: CASRQRQGINGYTF.

The chain links TRBV27 to TRBJ2-1, with D uncertain. The germline CDR1 and CDR2 sequences are MNHEY and SMNVEV (reference sequence). V was cut by 5 bases and J by 9 bases, with 11 bases left in between. The CDR3 length is 12 residues. DNA for the CDR3: TGTGCCAGCAGTCCCCTCTGGAGTGAGCAGTTCTTC. Translation gives CASSPLWSEQFF.

This clone has only a few counts. This rearrangement joins TRBV3-1 (or the pseudogene TRBV3-2) to TRBJ1-3; TRBD1 matches 7 bases. Germline lookup yields CDR1 LGHDT and CDR2 YNNKEL (reference sequence). The V gene end was trimmed by 5 bases and the J gene end by 2 bases; junction bases not matched to a gene: 18. The CDR3 is 19 residues long. The CDR3 sequence: CASSDHYRDRHRPGNTIYF. The CDR3 DNA follows: TGTGCCAGCAGCGACCACTACCGGGACAGACACAGGCCTGGAAACACCATATATTTT.

A few counts support this clone. The rearrangement links TRBV3-1 (or the pseudogene TRBV3-2) to TRBJ2-5; TRBD2 aligns across 11 bases. CDR3 length: 17 amino acids. Per germline, CDR1 LGHDT and CDR2 YNNKEL (reference sequence). V lost 4 bases and J lost 5; bases outside the gene matches: 12. The CDR3 bases are TGTGCCAGCAGCCCTAAGACTAGCGGGGCCGCCAGGGAGACCCAGTACTTC. Protein sequence: CASSPKTSGAARETQYF.

Here the CDR3 DNA reads TGCGCCAGCAGCCAAGTAGACCACGGGGCCCAGTACTTC. It is translated as CASSQVDHGAQYF. This chain uses TRBV4-1 with TRBJ2-5, with D possibly TRBD2 on 5 matching bases. CDR1 MGHRA and CDR2 YSYEKL come from the germline V gene. The ends were cut back, 1 base at V and 9 bases at J, with 12 bases in the middle. This CDR3 spans 13 amino acids.

The chain links TRBV24-1 to TRBJ2-1; 11 nucleotides align to TRBD2. This CDR3 comprises 19 residues. Germline CDR1 reads KGHDR; CDR2 reads SFDVKD. V was pared by 3 bases and J by 0 bases, with 9 bases of the junction left unmatched. CDR3 bases: TGTGCCACCAGTGATCTGCCGGGACTAGCGGAAAGCTCCTACAATGAGCAGTTCTTC. Protein: CATSDLPGLAESSYNEQFF.

The genes are TRBV5-1 and TRBJ2-3; 8 positions match TRBD1. CDR3 length equals 15 residues. V lost 0 bases, J lost 3 bases, and 3 bases stayed unmatched. CDR1 is SGHRS and CDR2 is YFSETQ in the germline V gene. Written as DNA, the CDR3 is TGCGCCAGCAGCTTGGCCGGGACAGGAACAGATACGCAGTATTTT. Residues: CASSLAGTGTDTQYF.

This chain links TRBV29-1 with TRBJ2-7; 8 bases are a match to TRBD1. With 6 bases clipped from V and 5 bases from J, the junction kept 3 bases outside the gene matches. This CDR3 region has 11 residues. CDR1 and CDR2 from the germline V gene are SQVTM and ANQGSEA. The CDR3 region has the DNA TGCAGCGTCGGACAGGGTAACGAGCAGTACTTC. Translating gives CSVGQGNEQYF.

Comment on this clone: Other DNA sequences in this specimen translate into the identical CDR3. This sequence joins TRBV29-1 and TRBJ1-2; D gene unclear. The germline CDR1 and CDR2 sequences are SQVTM and ANQGSEA. Trimming stripped 4 bases from V and 5 bases from J, with 8 bases between. The CDR3 sequence is 11 residues long. The CDR3 nucleotides read TGCAGCGTTGCAGGATTATATGGCTACACCTTC. Protein product: CSVAGLYGYTF.

This clone was counted many times. This chain connects TRBV27 to TRBJ2-1; tentatively, D is TRBD2 (6 bases). This CDR3 is 15 amino acids long. Trimming removed 3 bases from V and 0 bases from J, with 9 bases in between. CDR1 MNHEY and CDR2 SMNVEV come from the germline V gene (reference sequence). The CDR3 DNA reads TGTGCCAGCAGTTTTTTGGGGGGCTCCTACAATGAGCAGTTCTTC. Protein: CASSFLGGSYNEQFF.

Details on this clone: A read error may produce the germline difference seen at one junction end. The rearrangement joins TRBV7-7 to TRBJ1-5, with a possible D match to TRBD1 (5 bases). The germline CDR1 and CDR2 sequences are SSHAT and FNYEAQ (reference sequence). CDR3 size: 13 residues. CDR3 region: CASSAGRGQPQHF. The CDR3 DNA follows: TGTGCTAGCAGCGCGGGGCGGGGGCAGCCCCAGCATTTT.

The chain carries TRBV2 and TRBJ1-4; TRBD1 is a possible D gene (5 bases). CDR3 length: 15 amino acids. The V and J ends lost 6 bases and 8 bases respectively, with 19 bases between them. Germline-derived CDR1 and CDR2 are SNHLY and FYNNEI. CDR3 nucleotide sequence: TGTGCCAGCAGGACTCAAACAGGATCCGCCGAAAAACTGTTTTTT. The encoded protein is CASRTQTGSAEKLFF.

The chain combines TRBV5-1 with TRBJ2-7; the match to TRBD1 covers 10 bases. The CDR3 contains 15 residues. Per germline, CDR1 SGHRS and CDR2 YFSETQ. Trimming cost V 5 bases and J 5 bases; bases outside gene matches: 10. CDR3 amino acids: CASSFGTGALDEQYF. The CDR3, as DNA: TGCGCCAGCAGTTTTGGGACAGGGGCTTTGGACGAGCAGTACTTC.

The gene calls are TRBV20-1 and TRBJ1-2; TRBD1 agrees at 7 bases. CDR3 length: 15 residues. The V segment lost 3 bases and the J segment 3 bases; nucleotides outside the gene matches: 10. Germline assignment: CDR1 DFQATT and CDR2 SNEGSKA (reference sequence). The CDR3, as DNA: TGCAGTGCTAGTCAGATCGGGACAGTTTACTATGGCTACACCTTC. Protein sequence: CSASQIGTVYYGYTF.

The V and J genes are TRBV27 and TRBJ2-2, with 9 bases aligning to TRBD2. Germline assignment: CDR1 MNHEY and CDR2 SMNVEV (reference sequence). V shed 4 bases and J 3 bases; nucleotides not matched to a gene: 9. The CDR3 loop spans 17 amino acids. CDR3 in amino acids: CASSSAGREGYTGELFF. CDR3 in DNA: TGTGCCAGCAGTTCCGCGGGGCGGGAGGGTTACACCGGGGAGCTGTTTTTT.

The chain couples TRBV19 to TRBJ1-5, with 7 nucleotides matching TRBD1. With V trimmed by 6 bases and J by 2 bases, 7 bases remained unmatched. Germline V gene sequence: CDR1 LNHDA, CDR2 SQIVND (reference sequence). There are 15 residues in the CDR3. As DNA, the CDR3 is TGTGCCAGTAGCGTGAACAGGGGTGGCAATCAGCCCCAGCATTTT. Translated: CASSVNRGGNQPQHF.

The J gene is TRBJ1-1, the V gene TRBV7-9, with 12 bases fitting TRBD1. CDR1 SEHNR and CDR2 FQNEAQ come from the germline V gene (reference sequence). Trimming removed 5 bases from V and 1 base from J; junction bases left unmatched: 14. CDR3 length: 19 amino acids. The CDR3 is CASSPRRMGQGAANTEAFF. In DNA, the CDR3 is TGTGCCAGCAGCCCCCGCCGGATGGGACAGGGGGCCGCGAACACTGAAGCTTTCTTT.

The sample holds a few counts of this clone. The chain is built from TRBV11-3 and TRBJ2-4; D ambiguous. The CDR3 sequence is 13 residues long. The V end was cut by 2 bases, the J end by 5 bases, with 7 bases between. CDR1 is SGHNT, CDR2 YENEEA, per germline. The CDR3: CASSLSPENIQYF. For the CDR3, the DNA is TGTGCCAGCAGCTTAAGCCCTGAAAACATTCAGTACTTC.

The V call is TRBV19, the J call TRBJ1-1; D not certain. CDR1 and CDR2 (germline): LNHDA, SQIVND (reference sequence). Trimming took 1 base from V and 1 from J, leaving 7 bases between them. The length of the CDR3 is 14 residues. CDR3 sequence: CASSIAAGNTEAFF. CDR3 coding DNA: TGTGCCAGTAGTATAGCAGCAGGGAACACTGAAGCTTTCTTT. Supplemented by reference TRBV19 and TRBJ1-1, the full variable domain reads DGGITQSPKYLFRKEGQNVTLSCEQNLNHDAMYWYRQDPGQGLRLIYYSQIVNDFQKGDIAEGYSVSREKKESFPLTVTSAQKNPTAFYLCASSIAAGNTEAFFGQGTRLTVV.

The CDR3 here is CASSLEGRTDRYGYTF. The CDR3 DNA sequence: TGTGCCAGCAGCTTAGAGGGGCGGACGGACCGCTACGGCTACACCTTC. The rearrangement uses TRBV7-8 and TRBJ1-2; tentative D call: TRBD1 (5 bases). Germline V lookup: CDR1 SGHVS, CDR2 FQNEAQ. This CDR3 is 16 amino acids long. The V end was cut by 1 base, the J end by 8 bases, with 20 bases between.

The rearrangement uses TRBV2 and TRBJ2-1; TRBD1 might be the D (5 bases). Germline V gives CDR1 SNHLY, CDR2 FYNNEI. CDR3 size: 14 residues. V lost 2 bases and J lost 8, with 13 bases in between. CDR3 residues: CASSEQGMGDEQFF. The CDR3 DNA is TGTGCCAGCAGTGAACAGGGAATGGGCGATGAGCAGTTCTTC.

The V call is TRBV18, the J call TRBJ1-5; D might be TRBD1 (6 bases). Germline lookup yields CDR1 KGHSH and CDR2 LQKENI. The CDR3 runs 13 residues. V was shortened by 3 bases and J by 6 bases, with 9 bases between the two germline ends. As DNA, the CDR3 is TGTGCCAGCTCACCTGACAGGACTCAGCCCCAGCATTTT. Residues: CASSPDRTQPQHF. Filled out from reference TRBV18 and TRBJ1-5, the complete variable domain reads NAGVMQNPRHLVRRRGQEARLRCSPMKGHSHVYWYRQLPEEGLKFMVYLQKENIIDESGMPKERFSAEFPKEGPSILRIQQVVRGDSAAYFCASSPDRTQPQHFGDGTRLSIL.